What follows are 20 T cell receptor beta chains derived from one specimen sequenced in a study of molecular identifiers for immune sequencing clone quantification. TCRdb called the PCR reads again in MiXCR, with one record for every CDR3 protein. The table lists tens of thousands of distinct CDR3 sequences, around 27% of them singletons, with less than 0.85% in the top ten. Sequencing was performed on naive CD8+ T cells from blood, with Jurkat cell RNA spiked in. Documented subset: FACS-sorted CD8+CD4-CCR7+CD45RA+ naive T cells. The receptors here all came from a human donor in good health. Some libraries in this study had Jurkat cell RNA spiked in.

The chain uses TRBV7-9 and TRBJ1-1; no reliable D call. The CDR3 consists of 14 residues. Germline-derived CDR1 and CDR2 are SEHNR and FQNEAQ (reference sequence). V lost 8 bases, J lost 11 bases, and 24 bases lay in between. The CDR3 loop is CASRTIGSPPGAFF. The DNA of the CDR3 is TGTGCCAGCCGCACTATTGGGAGCCCGCCCGGGGCTTTCTTT.

V gene TRBV28 combines with J gene TRBJ1-6; D is uncertain. Germline V gene lookup returns CDR1 MDHEN and CDR2 SYDVKM. V was pared by 8 bases and J by 6 bases, with 11 bases between. This CDR3 spans 13 amino acids. The CDR3 loop is CASGTGGNSPLHF. The CDR3 bases are TGTGCCAGCGGTACCGGAGGTAATTCACCCCTCCACTTT.

This clonotype was counted a few times. This sequence joins TRBV7-9 and TRBJ2-3; D is unclear. Deletions cut 5 bases from V and 0 bases from J, with 15 bases between. Germline assignment: CDR1 SEHNR and CDR2 FQNEAQ (reference sequence). There are 16 residues in the CDR3. Here the CDR3 DNA reads TGTGCCAGCAGCAATGACCGGGCCACGAGCACAGATACGCAGTATTTT. Amino acid sequence: CASSNDRATSTDTQYF.

This chain links TRBV20-1 with TRBJ2-7; weak D call: TRBD2 (6 bases). The V and J ends lost 1 base and 4 bases respectively, with 17 bases between them. The CDR3 is made up of 15 amino acids. The V gene's germline CDR1 is DFQATT and CDR2 SNEGSKA (reference sequence). The DNA for the CDR3 is TGCAGTGCTAGAGCCCCCCGACTAGTGGAATACGAGCAGTACTTC. It is translated as CSARAPRLVEYEQYF.

About this clonotype: Since no conserved phenylalanine or tryptophan closes the CDR3, a read error is the likely cause. The genes are TRBV20-1 and TRBJ1-5; no clear D gene. Trimming removed 1 base at V and 3 bases at J, with 13 bases between. Germline loops: CDR1 DFQATT, CDR2 SNEGSKA (reference sequence). CDR3 length: 15 amino acids. The CDR3 nucleotides are TGCAGTGCTAGAGTCCGCGGGCAGTACAATCAGCCCCAGCATCTT. This translates into CSARVRGQYNQPQHL.

This clonotype was detected only a few times. The rearrangement joins TRBV7-9 to TRBJ2-2; D might be TRBD2 (6 bases). CDR3 length equals 16 residues. From germline, CDR1 is SEHNR and CDR2 FQNEAQ (reference sequence). V was clipped by 5 bases and J by 0 bases, with 13 bases between them. The CDR3 here is CASSPPTRTNTGELFF. CDR3 DNA sequence: TGTGCCAGCAGCCCCCCGACTAGGACGAACACCGGGGAGCTGTTTTTT.

This clonotype came up a few times. The CDR3 end shows no conserved phenylalanine or tryptophan, and so a read error is likely. The V and J genes are TRBV6-5 and TRBJ2-7; D is unclear. Trimming took off 2 bases at V and 2 bases at J, with 10 bases between the two ends. Germline V CDR1 and CDR2: MNHEY, SVGAGI. The CDR3 consists of 14 residues. Here the CDR3 DNA reads TGTGCCAGCAGTTACGGGCCCTCCGCCTACGAGCAGTACTTA. The encoded protein is CASSYGPSAYEQYL.

As for this clonotype: This may come from a read error, since a much larger clone is one base off. The missing conserved phenylalanine or tryptophan at the end of this CDR3 makes a read error likely. V gene TRBV6-5 combines with J gene TRBJ2-6; D is undetermined. This CDR3 comprises 13 residues. Per the germline V gene, CDR1 is MNHEY and CDR2 is SVGAGI. V lost 7 bases, J lost 0 bases, and 4 bases lay in between. CDR3: CASTISGANVLTL. As DNA, the CDR3 is TGTGCCAGCACGATCTCTGGGGCCAACGTCCTGACTCTC.

This chain joins TRBV5-3 and TRBJ2-7, with D possibly TRBD2 on 5 matching bases. TRBV5-3 is an ORF for which the function is uncertain. V lost 8 bases to trimming and J lost 1 base, with 19 bases between them. CDR3 length equals 15 residues. The CDR3 bases are TGTGCCAGCAGCACTGGACTCTCCAGATCCTACGAGCAGTACTTC. Translating gives CASSTGLSRSYEQYF.

This clonotype was observed at least ten times. The CDR3 spells CASSEFAGDNEQFF. CDR3 nucleotide sequence: TGTGCCAGCAGTGAATTTGCAGGGGACAATGAGCAGTTCTTC. This chain uses TRBV25-1 with TRBJ2-1, with D perhaps matching TRBD1 (6 bases). This CDR3 spans 14 amino acids. The germline V gene encodes CDR1 MGHDK and CDR2 SYGVNS. Trimming took off 1 base at V and 5 bases at J, with 9 bases between the two ends.

This clonotype was detected a few times. V usage is TRBV15 and J usage is TRBJ2-1; 9 bases map to TRBD1. CDR3 length equals 16 residues. V gave up 4 bases and J gave up 4 bases; unmatched junction bases: 8. Germline V gene lookup returns CDR1 LNHNV and CDR2 YYDKDF (reference sequence). DNA for the CDR3: TGTGCCACCAGCACAAGGACAGGGGTAGGGTACAATGAGCAGTTCTTC. It translates to CATSTRTGVGYNEQFF.

In its sample, this clonotype was seen once. A much larger clone lies a single base off, so this may be a read error. V and J are TRBV7-4 and TRBJ1-1; D remains unclear. Per germline, CDR1 SGHVT and CDR2 SQSDAQ. CDR3 size: 14 residues. CDR3 loop: CASSFSRGGTEDFF. The CDR3 DNA follows: TGTGCCAGCAGCTTTTCCCGGGGAGGCACTGAAGATTTCTTT.

This clonotype showed up many times. J is TRBJ2-1 and V is TRBV7-2; perhaps TRBD2 as D (6 bases). The CDR3 has 15 residues. Looked up from germline, CDR1 is SGHTA and CDR2 is FQGNSA. With 5 bases removed from V and 8 bases from J, the gap between germline ends came to 19 bases. CDR3 amino acids: CASSDGTLLSHEQFF. The CDR3 nucleotides read TGTGCCAGCAGCGACGGGACTCTTCTCTCCCATGAGCAGTTCTTC.

On this clonotype itself: A clone one base away is much larger, so this may be a read error. The V and J genes are TRBV13 and TRBJ1-5; weak D call: TRBD1 (5 bases). The CDR3 contains 13 residues. Trimming shortened V by 4 bases and J by 5 bases, and 9 bases separated the two germline ends. The germline gives CDR1 PRHDT, CDR2 FYEKMQ (reference sequence). The CDR3 here is CASSSGPDQPQHF. CDR3 DNA: TGTGCCAGCAGCTCAGGGCCCGATCAGCCCCAGCATTTT.

On this clonotype itself: A much more abundant neighbour one base away suggests this may be a read error. The rearrangement links TRBV19 to TRBJ2-7; TRBD1 aligns across 7 bases. This CDR3 region has 12 residues. CDR1 LNHDA and CDR2 SQIVND come from the germline V gene (reference sequence). The CDR3 protein is CACSWTGEEQYF. CDR3 DNA sequence: TGTGCCTGTAGTTGGACAGGTGAAGAGCAGTACTTC.

In its sample, this clonotype was seen many times. This chain connects TRBV12-3 or TRBV12-4 to TRBJ2-4; possibly TRBD2 for D (5 bases). Trimming cost V 6 bases and J 0 bases, with 12 bases left between them. The CDR3 sequence is 15 residues long. The CDR3 DNA follows: TGTGCCAGCAGGGCCGGGGTACTAGCCAAAAACATTCAGTACTTC. It yields the protein CASRAGVLAKNIQYF.

The rearrangement uses TRBV29-1 and TRBJ1-3, with a weak D call TRBD1 (5 bases). V lost 4 bases and J 11 bases, leaving 24 bases between the germline ends. This CDR3 is built from 15 residues. CDR1 and CDR2 (germline): SQVTM, ANQGSEA. This CDR3 is CSVVGPGGYGPPIYF. The DNA of the CDR3 is TGCAGCGTTGTTGGGCCCGGGGGGTATGGACCCCCCATATATTTT.

In its sample, this clonotype was seen a few times. The V gene is TRBV7-3, the J gene TRBJ1-5; D is ambiguous. The germline V and J ends were trimmed by 2 bases and 0 bases, with 11 bases remaining between them. Germline CDR1 reads SGHTA; CDR2 reads FQGTGA. This CDR3 spans 16 amino acids. DNA for the CDR3: TGTGCCAGCAGCTTACGGGCAGTCAATAGCAATCAGCCCCAGCATTTT. Its protein product is CASSLRAVNSNQPQHF.

The chain joins TRBV6-5 to TRBJ2-7, with TRBD1 matching 7 bases. V was clipped by 6 bases and J by 3 bases; unmatched bases: 5. The germline gives CDR1 MNHEY, CDR2 SVGAGI. The CDR3 is 13 residues long. The CDR3 coding sequence is TGTGCCAGCAGACCGGGACAGATCTACGAGCAGTACTTC. It encodes CASRPGQIYEQYF.

This clonotype has ten or more counts. V and J are TRBV28 and TRBJ1-1; weak D call: TRBD1 (6 bases). This CDR3 spans 16 amino acids. Germline V CDR1 and CDR2: MDHEN, SYDVKM. V shed 6 bases and J shed 0 bases, with 17 bases lying between them. The DNA of the CDR3 is TGTGCCAGCAGCCGACTCCTGACAGGATTGAACACTGAAGCTTTCTTT. Its protein product is CASSRLLTGLNTEAFF. Full variable domain (missing parts from reference TRBV28 and TRBJ1-1): DVKVTQSSRYLVKRTGEKVFLECVQDMDHENMFWYRQDPGLGLRLIYFSYDVKMKEKGDIPEGYSVSREKKERFSLILESASTNQTSMYLCASSRLLTGLNTEAFFGQGTRLTVV.